This T cell receptor beta chain was found in a study of radiation and T cells in renal cell carcinoma. Overall study findings and caveats: Pretreatment tumor biopsies were lacking, so baseline clonotypes are unknown. From baseline, blood top tumor clonotypes peaked at 2 weeks post-radiation.

As concerns this clone: Its antigen is not known.

Stated time point: blood 4 weeks post-SBRT, at nephrectomy. As to treatment: 15 Gy SBRT to primary tumor, nephrectomy 4 weeks later. Nephrectomy followed 15 Gy stereotactic body radiation by 4 weeks. CDR1 and CDR2 from the germline V gene are SGHKS and YYEKEE (reference sequence). This CDR3 is built from 15 residues. The V end was cut by 4 bases, the J end by 9 bases, with 20 bases between. Some clones are missing from TCRdb's copy, which holds only in-frame ones; the method was immunoSEQ multiplex PCR. The data hold roughly 58,000 clones, with roughly 80% observed a single time. The clonotype was recovered from a man in his fifties or sixties with renal cell carcinoma. This sample comprised blood, obtained from a patient whose treatment included radiotherapy and nephrectomy. This chain uses TRBV5-5 with TRBJ1-5; D perhaps matches TRBD1 (6 bases). The CDR3 sequence: CASSPTGAPELPQHF. The CDR3 DNA follows: TGTGCCAGCAGCCCGACGGGGGCCCCGGAGCTGCCCCAGCATTTT.